This record concerns one T cell receptor beta chain sequence. Under the authors' procedure: Using reference gene primer amplification, nucleated cell counts were estimated. Sequencing used immunoSEQ multiplex PCR; TCRdb keeps in-frame clones, though not all of them. V, J and clone size were drawn from that table, and D and trimming were deduced from the DNA. In the table there are roughly 220,000 clones, 84% of which are singletons. This sample is drawn from a study of blood T cell repertoires in COVID-19. On the study more broadly: Collection of acute and convalescent COVID-19 samples took place in the United States, Italy and Spain. Sources were T cells, B-cell-depleted T cells, or PBMCs; the material itself was cDNA or gDNA.

The length of the CDR3 is 19 residues. Germline-derived CDR1 and CDR2 are MNHNY and SVGAGI (reference sequence). Trimming removed 5 bases from V and 0 bases from J; junction bases left unmatched: 13. Sample: peripheral blood. The chain carries TRBV6-6 and TRBJ1-5; the match to TRBD1 covers 10 bases. This clonotype was obtained from a woman aged 40 to 49 who had recovered from COVID-19. The DNA for the CDR3 is TGTGCCAGCAGTCGCAAGAGACCGGGACAGGGGAATAGCAATCAGCCCCAGCATTTT. It specifies CASSRKRPGQGNSNQPQHF.